The source of this T cell receptor (beta chain) is a study of blood T cell repertoires in COVID-19. Study background: Recovered Cohort 3 donors showed two negative PCRs, clearance, or symptom resolution. The origin of the acute and convalescent COVID-19 samples was the United States, Italy and Spain. PBMCs, B-cell-depleted T cells, or T cells were the source of the cDNA or gDNA that made up the material.

The CDR3 covers 14 residues. CDR1 is MGHDK, CDR2 SYGVNS, per germline. V lost 6 bases to trimming and J lost 7 bases; unmatched junction nucleotides: 8. Clones were sequenced by immunoSEQ multiplex PCR, and TCRdb holds only the in-frame ones, with some missing. The sample holds hundreds of thousands of clones, more than 75% seen once. J is TRBJ2-1 and V is TRBV25-1; the match to TRBD2 covers 8 bases. The receptor's source is a woman aged 55 to 70 in a cohort exposed to, infected with or recovered from COVID-19 (not recorded which). Sequenced sample: PBMCs or T cells enriched from blood (not recorded which). The CDR3 here is CASRGERERNEQFF. CDR3 nucleotide sequence: TGTGCCAGCAGGGGGGAGCGGGAGAGGAATGAGCAGTTCTTC.